This T cell receptor beta chain was observed in a study of cytomegalovirus exposure and HLA in healthy donors. Study-level points and caveats: Most TCRs appeared rarely, but some public TCRs recurred in many donors. Several of the most significant clusters appeared linked to common viral pathogens, based on a later analysis. Segments of the TCR beta V type were, in most cases, productive about 90% or about 30% of the time in an earlier analysis.

The germline V gene has CDR1 SGHRS and CDR2 YFSETQ. V lost 0 bases to trimming and J lost 6 bases; unmatched junction nucleotides: 6. The CDR3 spans 16 residues. It was with 60 Vbeta and 13 Jbeta primers that the PCR ran. Here immunoSEQ multiplex PCR was the method, and the copy in TCRdb shows in-frame clones only, minus some. The table records around 130,000 clones, over 70% of them present only once. Details on this clone: Its antigen remains unknown.

V usage is TRBV5-1 and J usage is TRBJ2-2; 9 bases agree with TRBD2. Sequencing was performed on PBMCs. The clonotype was recovered from a middle-aged woman in good health and CMV-seronegative. The chain's CDR3 is CASSLVAGAEAGELFF. CDR3 coding DNA: TGCGCCAGCAGCTTGGTAGCGGGGGCGGAGGCCGGGGAGCTGTTTTTT.